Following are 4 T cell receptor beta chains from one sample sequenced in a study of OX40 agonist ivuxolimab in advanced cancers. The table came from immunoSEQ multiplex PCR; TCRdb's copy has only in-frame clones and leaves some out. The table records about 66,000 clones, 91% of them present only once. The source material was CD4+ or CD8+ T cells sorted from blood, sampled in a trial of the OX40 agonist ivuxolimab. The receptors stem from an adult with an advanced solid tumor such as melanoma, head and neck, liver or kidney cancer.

In nucleotides, the CDR3 is TGTGCCATCAGTAAACTGTCGACCGGGACTAGCGGAACCTACGAGCAGTACTTC. Translated, it gives CAISKLSTGTSGTYEQYF. The rearrangement joins TRBV10-3 to TRBJ2-7; TRBD2 aligns across 11 bases. CDR3 length: 18 amino acids. The trim removed 5 bases at V and 2 bases at J, leaving 14 bases unmatched. CDR1 is ENHRY and CDR2 is SYGVKD in the germline V gene.

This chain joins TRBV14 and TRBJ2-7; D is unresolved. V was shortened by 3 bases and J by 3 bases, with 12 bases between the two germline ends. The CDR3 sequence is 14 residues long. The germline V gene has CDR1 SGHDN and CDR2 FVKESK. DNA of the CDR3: TGTGCCAGCAGCCAGGCGAAGCGTAACTACGAGCAGTACTTC. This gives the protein CASSQAKRNYEQYF.

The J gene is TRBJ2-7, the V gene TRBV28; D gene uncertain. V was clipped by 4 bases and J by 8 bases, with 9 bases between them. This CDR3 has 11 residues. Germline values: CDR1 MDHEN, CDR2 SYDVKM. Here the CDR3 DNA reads TGTGCCAGCAGTTCCTACGGGCAGCAGTACTTC. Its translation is CASSSYGQQYF.

CDR3 sequence (DNA): TGTGCCAGCAGCCCCGCGCGGGGGACAGAGACCCAGTACTTC. This sequence encodes CASSPARGTETQYF. The chain joins TRBV2 to TRBJ2-5; 7 nucleotides agree with TRBD2. Germline CDR1 is SNHLY and CDR2 is FYNNEI. There are 14 residues in the CDR3. V lost 6 bases and J lost 4; bases outside the gene matches: 8.